This T cell receptor (beta chain) was sequenced in a study of blood T cell repertoires in COVID-19. Study information: Samples came from the United States, Italy and Spain, spanning acute and convalescent COVID-19. Sources were T cells, B-cell-depleted T cells, or PBMCs; the material itself was cDNA or gDNA.

Germline V gene data show CDR1 as SEHNR and CDR2 as FQNEAQ (reference sequence). CDR3 size: 15 residues. Trimming cost V 0 bases and J 3 bases, with 12 bases left between them. Followed longitudinally, the Seattle patients had been enrolled during active infection. Per the original methods: Estimation of nucleated cell counts was performed using reference gene primer amplification. Libraries were prepared by immunoSEQ multiplex PCR; TCRdb keeps only in-frame clonotypes and omits some of them. V and J calls and clone size are those listed in that table; D and trimming were worked out from the DNA. This table holds fewer than 200,000 clones, 85% found once.

The source of this sequence is a woman between 55 and 75 years old with COVID-19, enrolled during active disease. This chain joins TRBV7-9 and TRBJ2-7; TRBD2 might be the D (5 bases). Specimen: peripheral blood. DNA for the CDR3: TGTGCCAGCAGCTTAGCGGCGGGCGGATTCTACGAGCAGTACTTC. Protein product: CASSLAAGGFYEQYF. Complete variable domain (other parts from reference TRBV7-9 and TRBJ2-7): DTGVSQNPRHKITKRGQNVTFRCDPISEHNRLYWYRQTLGQGPEFLTYFQNEAQLEKSRLLSDRFSAERPKGSFSTLEIQRTEQGDSAMYLCASSLAAGGFYEQYFGPGTRLTVT.